The source of this T cell receptor beta chain is a study of shared clonotypes between healthy human individuals. Study information: For every donor, three CD4 naive, three CD4 memory, two CD8 naive and one CD8 memory plates were used.

Unmatched junction bases numbered 9, after V lost 0 bases and J lost 8 bases. CDR3 length: 15 residues. CDR1 and CDR2 from the germline V gene are LGHNA and YSLEER. Sorted subsets were amplified in replicate PCRs using around 220 ng DNA, roughly 30,000 T cell genomes. Only in-frame clones appear in the TCRdb table, and some are missing; sequencing was by immunoSEQ multiplex PCR. The table shows 2 million to 2.5 million clones, with 90% to 97% occurring only once. Specimen: naive CD4+ T cells sorted from blood. Noted subset: CD45RA+ positively selected. This clonotype was obtained from a man younger than 30 in good health. The chain couples TRBV4-3 to TRBJ1-2; TRBD1 matches at 7 bases. CDR3 sequence reads: CASSQDPTGRGGYTF. CDR3 in DNA: TGCGCCAGCAGCCAAGATCCGACAGGGAGGGGAGGCTACACCTTC.